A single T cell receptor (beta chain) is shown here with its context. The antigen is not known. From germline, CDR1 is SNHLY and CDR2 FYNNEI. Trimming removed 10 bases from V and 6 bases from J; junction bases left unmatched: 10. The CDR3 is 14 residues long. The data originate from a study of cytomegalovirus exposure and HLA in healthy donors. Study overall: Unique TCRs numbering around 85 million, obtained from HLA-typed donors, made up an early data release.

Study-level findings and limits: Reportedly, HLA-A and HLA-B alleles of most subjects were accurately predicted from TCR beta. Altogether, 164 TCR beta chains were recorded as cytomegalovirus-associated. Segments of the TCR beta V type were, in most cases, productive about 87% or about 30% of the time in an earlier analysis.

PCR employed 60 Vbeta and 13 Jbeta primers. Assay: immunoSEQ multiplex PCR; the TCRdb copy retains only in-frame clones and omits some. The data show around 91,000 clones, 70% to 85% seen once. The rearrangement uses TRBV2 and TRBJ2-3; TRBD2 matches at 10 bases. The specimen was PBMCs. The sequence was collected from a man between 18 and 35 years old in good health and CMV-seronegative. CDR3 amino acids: CAIPAGGLLDTQYF. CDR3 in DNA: TGTGCCATTCCAGCGGGAGGGCTACTGGATACGCAGTATTTT.